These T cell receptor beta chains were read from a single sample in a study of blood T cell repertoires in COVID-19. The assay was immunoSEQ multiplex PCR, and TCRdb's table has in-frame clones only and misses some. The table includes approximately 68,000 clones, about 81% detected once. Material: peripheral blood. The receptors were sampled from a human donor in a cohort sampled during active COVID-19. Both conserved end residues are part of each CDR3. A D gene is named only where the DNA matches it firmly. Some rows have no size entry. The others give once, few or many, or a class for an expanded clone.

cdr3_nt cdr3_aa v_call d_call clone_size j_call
TGTGCCAGCATAGGAGTGGGTTCGGGAAACACCATATATTTT CASIGVGSGNTIYF TRBV28 NA NA TRBJ1-3
TGTGCCAGCTCACCGGCACAGGGCTACGAGCAGTACTTC CASSPAQGYEQYF TRBV18 NA NA TRBJ2-7
TGTGCCAGCAGCTCGGGGACACTCGGGAAGACCCAGTACTTC CASSSGTLGKTQYF TRBV5-4 NA NA TRBJ2-5
TGTGCCAGCACGACAGGAACAGCGCCTTATCAGCCCCAGCATTTT CASTTGTAPYQPQHF TRBV19 NA NA TRBJ1-5
TGTGCCAGCTTCCCGGACAGGGGTGAGCAGTTCTTC CASFPDRGEQFF TRBV2 TRBD1 NA TRBJ2-1
TGTGCCAGCAGCCAAGACGTTATGAACACTGAAGCTTTCTTT CASSQDVMNTEAFF TRBV3-1/TRBV3-2 NA NA TRBJ1-1
TGTGCCAGCAGTCCCGAGCTTATTAACTATGGCTACACCTTC CASSPELINYGYTF TRBV6-2/TRBV6-3 NA NA TRBJ1-2
TGTGCCAGCTCACCGTCGGGTAACACCGAGCAGTTCTTC CASSPSGNTEQFF TRBV18 NA NA TRBJ2-1
TGTGCCTGGAAGGGGGGCCTGGGACAGAACTATGGCTACACCTTC CAWKGGLGQNYGYTF TRBV30 TRBD1 NA TRBJ1-2
TGTGCCATCAGTGGGGAATCCGCGGGCACTGAAGCTTTCTTT CAISGESAGTEAFF TRBV10-3 NA NA TRBJ1-1
TGTGCCACCCTTAGCGGGACCACCTACGAGCAGTACTTC CATLSGTTYEQYF TRBV28 TRBD2 NA TRBJ2-7
TGTGCCAGCAAGGACGGACTAGCGGGTTACGAGCAGTACTTC CASKDGLAGYEQYF TRBV21-1 NA NA TRBJ2-7
TGTGCCACCTCCCGACAGGGCGCCTACGAGCAGTACTTC CATSRQGAYEQYF TRBV19 TRBD1 NA TRBJ2-7
TGCAGTGCTAGGGAGGGGGATACGCAGTATTTT CSAREGDTQYF TRBV20-1 NA NA TRBJ2-3
TGTGCCAGTAGACGGCGGGAGAACGCAGATACGCAGTATTTT CASRRRENADTQYF TRBV19 TRBD2 NA TRBJ2-3
TGTGCCAGCAGCTCGGACACCTCCTATAATTCACCCCTCCACTTT CASSSDTSYNSPLHF TRBV7-9 NA NA TRBJ1-6
TGTGCCTGGAGTGTAAAGGGGGCGGGAGGAATCCCCCATGAGGGGACCCAGTACTTC CAWSVKGAGGIPHEGTQYF TRBV30 NA NA TRBJ2-5
TGTGCCAGCAGCTCCGACCTGACTGGGGAGCTGTTTTTT CASSSDLTGELFF TRBV28 NA NA TRBJ2-2
TGCGCCAGCACCCTTGGAGGGCTAGCGTCGGAGACCCAGTACTTC CASTLGGLASETQYF TRBV5-1 NA NA TRBJ2-5
TGTGCCAGCAGCCCCCCTTTGAAGCGGGATGAGCAGTACTTC CASSPPLKRDEQYF TRBV27 TRBD2 NA TRBJ2-7
TGTGCCAGCAGCTTGGAGACTAGCGGGAGCGGTCAGTACTTC CASSLETSGSGQYF TRBV13 TRBD2 NA TRBJ2-7
TGTGCCATCAGTGAGTCTATGCCAGAAACATTCCACGAGCAGTACTTC CAISESMPETFHEQYF TRBV10-3 NA NA TRBJ2-7
TGTGCCAGCACCTCAGGGGGCGCTAACTATGGCTACACCTTC CASTSGGANYGYTF TRBV28 TRBD1 NA TRBJ1-2
TGTGCCAGCAGCCTTAGGGGGAACTACTACGAGCAGTACTTC CASSLRGNYYEQYF TRBV11-1 NA NA TRBJ2-7
TGCGCCAGCGGGAGGACTAGCGGGAGTCTGACAGATACGCAGTATTTT CASGRTSGSLTDTQYF TRBV4-1 TRBD2 NA TRBJ2-3
TGTGCCAGCACCAACGGTGGGAGGATAAACTACGAGCAGTACTTC CASTNGGRINYEQYF TRBV6-5 NA once TRBJ2-7
TGTGCCACCAGCGGAGGGGCGGGCACCTACAATGAGCAGTTCTTC CATSGGAGTYNEQFF TRBV15 NA NA TRBJ2-1
TGTGCCAGCAGTGATCAAGCGGGGGGCTACAATGAGCAGTTCTTC CASSDQAGGYNEQFF TRBV25-1 TRBD2 NA TRBJ2-1
TGTGCCAGCAGCGCGTTTTCGGTCACTGAAGCTTTCTTT CASSAFSVTEAFF TRBV7-9 NA NA TRBJ1-1
TGCAGCGTTCTACCGGGACAGGGTATTGGGAACTATGGCTACACCTTC CSVLPGQGIGNYGYTF TRBV29-1 TRBD1 NA TRBJ1-2
TGTGCCAGCAGCTTAGGACAGAACACTGAAGCTTTCTTT CASSLGQNTEAFF TRBV7-3 NA NA TRBJ1-1
TGTGCCTGGGGTGCAGGGGGCGTTTTGGGGGAGCTGTTTTTT CAWGAGGVLGELFF TRBV30 TRBD1 NA TRBJ2-2
TGTGCCAGCACTTGGACGGACACTAACTATGGCTACACCTTC CASTWTDTNYGYTF TRBV2 NA NA TRBJ1-2
TGTGCCAGTAGAGCGGGAGGCGAGCAGTACTTC CASRAGGEQYF TRBV19 TRBD2 NA TRBJ2-7
TGCGCCAGCAGCCAGGCCCCCGCTAGCGGCTCCTACGAGCAGTACTTC CASSQAPASGSYEQYF TRBV4-3 TRBD2 NA TRBJ2-7
TGTGCCATCAGGGCAGGAACGGATAACTATGGCTACACCTTC CAIRAGTDNYGYTF TRBV10-3 NA NA TRBJ1-2
TGTGCCAGCAGCTTTACAGGGAGGGGTGAAAAACTGTTTTTT CASSFTGRGEKLFF TRBV5-5 NA NA TRBJ1-4
TGTGCCAGCAGTCACGACACTGAGCAGTTCTTC CASSHDTEQFF TRBV12-3/TRBV12-4 NA once TRBJ2-1